These 17 T cell receptor beta chains originate from one sample sequenced in a study of blood T cells in healthy people across ages. Combining a sample-barcoded 5' primer with a J-beta primer mix, a second PCR ran for roughly 6 to 12 cycles. One entry per CDR3 protein, called by TCRdb with MiXCR from the 5' RACE reads. The data contain hundreds of thousands of distinct CDR3 sequences, around half of them seen just once; the ten biggest clones take up 25% to 35%. Sequenced sample: blood. These receptors came from a woman aged 55-75 years in good health.

The chain combines TRBV6-2 or TRBV6-3 with TRBJ2-1, with no clear D. V was pared by 0 bases and J by 1 base, with 4 bases between. Germline V gene data show CDR1 as MNHEY and CDR2 as SVGEGT. This CDR3 spans 14 amino acids. The DNA for the CDR3 is TGTGCCAGCAGTTACTCGGATTCCTACAATGAGCAGTTCTTC. Residues: CASSYSDSYNEQFF.

The V and J genes are TRBV7-9 and TRBJ1-2; no reliable D call. The ends were cut back, 2 bases at V and 4 bases at J, with 11 bases in the middle. From germline, CDR1 is SEHNR and CDR2 FQNEAQ (reference sequence). This CDR3 contains 14 residues. CDR3 region: CASSLSGSSYGYTF. Here the CDR3 DNA reads TGTGCCAGCAGCTTATCTGGTTCGAGCTATGGCTACACCTTC.

This clonotype was seen only a few times. The rearrangement uses TRBV7-2 and TRBJ2-5; D not certain. The CDR3 runs 16 residues. Germline V gives CDR1 SGHTA, CDR2 FQGNSA. Trimming stripped 0 bases from V and 4 bases from J, with 15 bases between. Here the CDR3 DNA reads TGTGCCAGCAGCTTAGCGCTGAGCCGTTCGGGAGAGACCCAGTACTTC. It yields the protein CASSLALSRSGETQYF. The complete variable domain, with remaining parts taken from reference TRBV7-2 and TRBJ2-5, reads GAGVSQSPSNKVTEKGKDVELRCDPISGHTALYWYRQSLGQGLEFLIYFQGNSAPDKSGLPSDRFSAERTGGSVSTLTIQRTQQEDSAVYLCASSLALSRSGETQYFGPGTRLLVL.

J is TRBJ1-1 and V is TRBV7-9; unclear D gene. CDR1 and CDR2 from the germline V gene are SEHNR and FQNEAQ (reference sequence). The CDR3 runs 12 residues. Trimming took off 2 bases at V and 11 bases at J, with 12 bases between the two ends. The CDR3 reads CASSLSQSPAFF. The CDR3, as DNA: TGTGCCAGCAGCTTAAGTCAGAGTCCTGCTTTCTTT.

This clonotype was detected a few times. The V and J genes are TRBV12-3 or TRBV12-4 and TRBJ1-6, with a possible D match to TRBD1 (5 bases). The CDR3 length is 13 residues. V was clipped by 3 bases and J by 7 bases, with 7 bases between them. CDR3 nucleotides: TGTGCCAGCAGTTTCCAGGGAAATTCACCCCTCCACTTT. Translation gives CASSFQGNSPLHF.

The rearrangement joins TRBV24-1 to TRBJ2-5; no definite D call. V was cut by 4 bases and J by 11 bases, with 16 bases left in between. CDR1 and CDR2 from the germline V gene are KGHDR and SFDVKD. The CDR3 is made up of 13 amino acids. Written as DNA, the CDR3 is TGTGCCACCAGTGAGTCTACTCACAATGAGCAGTACTTC. This sequence encodes CATSESTHNEQYF.

The chain joins TRBV12-3 or TRBV12-4 to TRBJ1-1; possible D gene TRBD1, 5 bases. Trimming took 3 bases from V and 8 from J, leaving 13 bases between them. This CDR3 spans 13 amino acids. In nucleotides, the CDR3 is TGTGCCAGCAGTTTCGGGGCCTTCTCCGAAGCTTTCTTT. Protein product: CASSFGAFSEAFF.

The CDR3, as DNA: TGTGCCAGCAGCAGATACCCGGGACAGGGGTCCTACGAGCAGTACTTC. Protein product: CASSRYPGQGSYEQYF. The chain links TRBV5-6 to TRBJ2-7; TRBD1 matches 10 bases. This CDR3 has 16 residues. Germline assignment: CDR1 SGHDT and CDR2 YYEEEE. Germline trimming cut 4 bases from V and 1 base from J; bases unmatched to any gene: 8.

The chain joins TRBV4-3 to TRBJ2-1; D may correspond to TRBD1 or TRBD2 (6 bases each). CDR3 size: 18 residues. The germline V gene encodes CDR1 LGHNA and CDR2 YSLEER. V was cut by 0 bases and J by 5 bases, with 20 bases left in between. The CDR3 DNA is TGCGCCAGCAGCCAAGAAGGGGCCGGGGGACACACAAACAATGAGCAGTTCTTC. This gives the protein CASSQEGAGGHTNNEQFF.

V is TRBV28 and J is TRBJ1-2; D gene uncertain. V lost 0 bases and J 6 bases, leaving 17 bases between the germline ends. The CDR3 spans 16 residues. Looked up from germline, CDR1 is MDHEN and CDR2 is SYDVKM. The CDR3 sequence is CASSLWVSSPGHGYTF. CDR3 nucleotides: TGTGCCAGCAGTTTATGGGTCTCATCCCCGGGCCATGGCTACACCTTC.

The sample holds a few counts of this clonotype. This chain joins TRBV28 and TRBJ2-5; 7 nucleotides line up with TRBD2. Germline CDR1 is MDHEN and CDR2 is SYDVKM. The length of the CDR3 is 14 residues. V lost 6 bases and J lost 4; bases outside the gene matches: 8. CDR3 loop: CASRVSSGLETQYF. The CDR3 nucleotides read TGTGCCAGCAGGGTATCTAGCGGCCTAGAGACCCAGTACTTC.

The rearrangement uses TRBV14 and TRBJ1-2; D gene unclear. This CDR3 is built from 12 residues. Deletions cut 2 bases from V and 9 bases from J, with 10 bases between. Germline-derived CDR1 and CDR2 are SGHDN and FVKESK. This chain's CDR3 is CASSQPQGSYTF. The CDR3 DNA reads TGTGCCAGCAGCCAACCCCAAGGGAGCTACACCTTC.

The chain uses TRBV6-1 and TRBJ2-1, with D possibly being TRBD2 (6 bases). CDR1 is MNHNS and CDR2 is SASEGT in the germline V gene. Between the trimmed V and J ends, which lost 8 bases and 0 bases, there was a span of 11 bases. The CDR3 length is 14 residues. This chain's CDR3 is CASAYGSSYNEQFF. Here the CDR3 DNA reads TGTGCCAGCGCGTACGGGAGCTCCTACAATGAGCAGTTCTTC.

J is TRBJ1-4 and V is TRBV2, with TRBD1 as a possible D gene (6 bases). The V gene lost 8 bases and the J gene lost 3 bases, with 13 bases spanning the gap. The CDR3 is 14 amino acids. Germline assignment: CDR1 SNHLY and CDR2 FYNNEI. In nucleotides, the CDR3 is TGTGCCAGCGGGGGCGGCCGGGCTAATGAAAAACTGTTTTTT. Translation: CASGGGRANEKLFF.

This rearrangement joins TRBV7-2 to TRBJ2-1; the D is unclear. The ends were cut back, 4 bases at V and 8 bases at J, with 9 bases in the middle. CDR3 length: 12 amino acids. Germline CDR1 SGHTA, CDR2 FQGNSA. CDR3 DNA sequence: TGTGCCAGCAGCTCCCGGCGTGATGAGCAGTTCTTC. Translation gives CASSSRRDEQFF. Using reference TRBV7-2 and TRBJ2-1 for the parts outside the CDR3, the full variable domain is GAGVSQSPSNKVTEKGKDVELRCDPISGHTALYWYRQSLGQGLEFLIYFQGNSAPDKSGLPSDRFSAERTGGSVSTLTIQRTQQEDSAVYLCASSSRRDEQFFGPGTRLTVL.

This clonotype was seen more than once but under ten times. The V call is TRBV4-3, the J call TRBJ2-2; possibly TRBD1 for D (6 bases). CDR1 and CDR2 (germline): LGHNA, YSLEER. This CDR3 comprises 15 residues. V lost 1 base to trimming and J lost 4 bases, with 10 bases between them. The CDR3 DNA reads TGCGCCAGCAGCCAAGTTGGGACACCCACCGGGGAGCTGTTTTTT. It yields the protein CASSQVGTPTGELFF.

The CDR3 loop is CSVEGSPDLSYNEQFF. CDR3 DNA: TGCAGCGTTGAAGGGTCGCCGGACCTCTCCTACAATGAGCAGTTCTTC. The J gene is TRBJ2-1, the V gene TRBV29-1; no firm D call. Trimming left V 1 base short and J 0 bases short, with 13 bases between. This CDR3 has 16 amino acids. The V gene's germline CDR1 is SQVTM and CDR2 ANQGSEA.